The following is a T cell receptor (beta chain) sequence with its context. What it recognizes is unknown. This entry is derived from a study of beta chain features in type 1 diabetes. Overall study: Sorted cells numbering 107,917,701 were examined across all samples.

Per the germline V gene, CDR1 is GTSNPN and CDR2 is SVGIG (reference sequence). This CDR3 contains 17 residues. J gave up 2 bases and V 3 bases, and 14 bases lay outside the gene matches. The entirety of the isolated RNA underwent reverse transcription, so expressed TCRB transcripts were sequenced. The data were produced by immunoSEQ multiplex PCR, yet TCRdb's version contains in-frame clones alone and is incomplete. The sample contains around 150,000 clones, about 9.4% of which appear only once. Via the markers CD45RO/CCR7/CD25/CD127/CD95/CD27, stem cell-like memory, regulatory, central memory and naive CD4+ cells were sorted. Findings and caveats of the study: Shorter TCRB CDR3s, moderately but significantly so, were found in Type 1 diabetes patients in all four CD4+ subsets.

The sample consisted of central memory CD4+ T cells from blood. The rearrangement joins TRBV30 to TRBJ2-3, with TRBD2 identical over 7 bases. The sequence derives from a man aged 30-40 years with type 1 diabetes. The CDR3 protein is CAWREASSGRNTDTQYF. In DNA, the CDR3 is TGTGCCTGGAGAGAAGCGTCTAGCGGACGAAACACAGATACGCAGTATTTT.